Included here is one T cell receptor beta chain sequence, with context. Its target is not known. This sample also contains other DNA sequences that code for the same CDR3. In the naive CD8 group, cells lacked CD45RO and were positively selected for CCR7, so terminally differentiated effector memory CD45RA+ cells were left out. Germline CDR1 is SGHDT and CDR2 is YYEEEE. V shed 0 bases and J shed 9 bases, with 4 bases lying between them. The CDR3 spans 11 residues. The sample originates from a study of shared clonotypes between healthy human individuals. Points from the study as a whole: Sequencing of the sorted subsets was shown by rarefaction to be incomplete despite large depth.

Produced via immunoSEQ multiplex PCR; TCRdb's table is partial and in-frame only. The sample shows roughly 850,000 clones, just over 95% of them seen only once. The chain combines TRBV5-6 with TRBJ2-1; D is uncertain. The clonotype originates from a man aged 25-40 years in good health. The specimen was naive CD8+ T cells sorted from blood. CDR3 region: CASSLGREQFF. CDR3 in DNA: TGTGCCAGCAGCTTGGGGCGTGAGCAGTTCTTC.